This T cell receptor beta chain was recovered during a study of identical twins. One entry per CDR3 protein results from TCRdb running MiXCR on the 5' RACE reads. The repertoire holds fewer than 900,000 distinct CDR3 sequences, with about 20% as singletons. This clonotype was seen more than once but under ten times. The same specimen was also included in a second study, on T cells expressing NK-cell markers.

This TCR derives from a woman aged 18-30 years in good health. Sequencing was carried out using PBMCs.

The CDR3 nucleotides are TGTGCCACCAGCAGGGAGATGGAGGAGACCCAGTACTTC. This encodes CATSREMEETQYF. The chain links TRBV15 to TRBJ2-5; D gene ambiguous. The CDR3 is 13 amino acids. CDR1 and CDR2 from the germline V gene are LNHNV and YYDKDF (reference sequence). V dropped 3 bases and J dropped 5 bases, with 10 bases sitting between them.